The rows below give T cell receptor beta chains drawn from one sample of a study of breast tumors, draining lymph nodes, adjacent tissues. TCRdb independently ran MiXCR on the multiplex PCR reads; one entry per CDR3 protein. The table lists 15,000 to 20,000 distinct CDR3 sequences, around 60% of them singletons. Sequencing was done on a sample of tumor-adjacent breast tissue. The receptors derive from a female donor with breast cancer. Some clones in this sample may be carry-over from other donors' samples. Both conserved end residues are part of each CDR3. Fields, in order: D gene, clone size, J gene, V gene, CDR3 DNA, CDR3 protein. D genes are given only for firm matches. Clone size is shown for a subset of rows, as once, few, many or a class of expanded clone.

D gene: TRBD1; clone size: .; J gene: TRBJ1-2; V gene: TRBV9; CDR3 DNA: TGTGCCAGCAGCCGGGGACAGGAAGCGGACTATGGCTACACCTTC; CDR3 protein: CASSRGQEADYGYTF
D gene: .; clone size: .; J gene: TRBJ1-6; V gene: TRBV5-1; CDR3 DNA: TGCGCCAGCAGCGGGGGGAGTTGGAATTCACCCCTCCACTTT; CDR3 protein: CASSGGSWNSPLHF
D gene: .; clone size: .; J gene: TRBJ1-3; V gene: TRBV7-9; CDR3 DNA: TGTGCCAGCAGCTTAGTCAGGCCCATCTCTGGAAACACCATATATTTT; CDR3 protein: CASSLVRPISGNTIYF
D gene: TRBD2; clone size: .; J gene: TRBJ2-2; V gene: TRBV7-2; CDR3 DNA: TGTGCCAGCAGCCCAGGACTAGCGGGAGTAAGTTGGACCGGGGAGCTGTTTTTT; CDR3 protein: CASSPGLAGVSWTGELFF
D gene: .; clone size: many; J gene: TRBJ2-3; V gene: TRBV12-3/TRBV12-4; CDR3 DNA: TGTGCCAGCAGAGAAGGCGGGTTAAACACAGATACGCAGTATTTT; CDR3 protein: CASREGGLNTDTQYF
D gene: .; clone size: .; J gene: TRBJ1-5; V gene: TRBV29-1; CDR3 DNA: TGCAGCGTTTCGACGGAAAATCAGCCCCAGCATTTT; CDR3 protein: CSVSTENQPQHF
D gene: .; clone size: .; J gene: TRBJ1-2; V gene: TRBV15; CDR3 DNA: TGTGCCACCAGCAGAGAGCCCTATGGCTACACCTTC; CDR3 protein: CATSREPYGYTF
D gene: TRBD1; clone size: .; J gene: TRBJ2-1; V gene: TRBV24-1; CDR3 DNA: TGTGCCACCAGTGAGGGACAGTACAATGAGCAGTTCTTC; CDR3 protein: CATSEGQYNEQFF
D gene: TRBD2; clone size: medium-sized; J gene: TRBJ2-1; V gene: TRBV5-1; CDR3 DNA: TGCGCCAGCAGCCCGACTAGCGGGGGGGTCAGTGAGCAGTTCTTC; CDR3 protein: CASSPTSGGVSEQFF
D gene: .; clone size: once; J gene: TRBJ2-5; V gene: TRBV7-2; CDR3 DNA: TGTGCCAGTTCACGGGGCACGGGGGAGACCCAGTACTTC; CDR3 protein: CASSRGTGETQYF
D gene: .; clone size: many; J gene: TRBJ1-1; V gene: TRBV7-2; CDR3 DNA: TGTGCCAGCAGCCCATCTACAGGGAGGAACACTGAAGCTTTCTTT; CDR3 protein: CASSPSTGRNTEAFF
D gene: TRBD2; clone size: .; J gene: TRBJ2-3; V gene: TRBV29-1; CDR3 DNA: TGCAGCGTTGTGACTAGCGGGAGGGCTAGCACAGATACGCAGTATTTT; CDR3 protein: CSVVTSGRASTDTQYF
D gene: .; clone size: .; J gene: TRBJ2-5; V gene: TRBV29-1; CDR3 DNA: TGCAGCGTTGGGTCGACGTTACAAGAGACCCAGTACTTC; CDR3 protein: CSVGSTLQETQYF
D gene: .; clone size: many; J gene: TRBJ2-2; V gene: TRBV27; CDR3 DNA: TGTGCCAGCAGCCGCCCGGTCGGGGAGCTGTTTTTT; CDR3 protein: CASSRPVGELFF
D gene: TRBD1; clone size: .; J gene: TRBJ2-1; V gene: TRBV20-1; CDR3 DNA: TGCAGTGCTAGAGGGACAGGGTATGGGAACAATGAGCAGTTCTTC; CDR3 protein: CSARGTGYGNNEQFF
D gene: .; clone size: .; J gene: TRBJ2-1; V gene: TRBV2; CDR3 DNA: TGTGCCAGCATCAGGCGAAGCGGAACCTACAATGAGCAGTTCTTC; CDR3 protein: CASIRRSGTYNEQFF
D gene: .; clone size: .; J gene: TRBJ1-5; V gene: TRBV19; CDR3 DNA: TGTGCCAGTGCCCGACAGGATCTTAATCAGCCCCAGCATTTT; CDR3 protein: CASARQDLNQPQHF
D gene: .; clone size: .; J gene: TRBJ1-2; V gene: TRBV29-1; CDR3 DNA: TGCAGCGTCAGCTCACGCCAGGGAACCAACTATGGCTACACCTTC; CDR3 protein: CSVSSRQGTNYGYTF
D gene: .; clone size: once; J gene: TRBJ1-3; V gene: TRBV7-3; CDR3 DNA: TGTGCCAGCAGCTTAAATTCCGGGGTCCCTGGAAACACCATATATTTT; CDR3 protein: CASSLNSGVPGNTIYF
D gene: TRBD1; clone size: .; J gene: TRBJ1-2; V gene: TRBV10-2; CDR3 DNA: TGCGCCAGCAGTGGGACAGGCCCTAACTATGGCTACACCTTC; CDR3 protein: CASSGTGPNYGYTF
D gene: .; clone size: many; J gene: TRBJ2-7; V gene: TRBV10-1; CDR3 DNA: TGCGCCAGCAGTGAAGGGACTGCACCCTTTAGCGTGAGTCGGTACGAGCAGTACTTC; CDR3 protein: CASSEGTAPFSVSRYEQYF
D gene: .; clone size: medium-sized; J gene: TRBJ2-6; V gene: TRBV4-1; CDR3 DNA: TGCGCCAGCAGCCAAGATTGGAGAAGCTCTGGGGCCAACGTCCTGACTTTC; CDR3 protein: CASSQDWRSSGANVLTF
D gene: .; clone size: .; J gene: TRBJ2-3; V gene: TRBV27; CDR3 DNA: TGTGCCAGCAGTTTAACGGGCGTAAATCTGTATTTT; CDR3 protein: CASSLTGVNLYF
D gene: .; clone size: medium-sized; J gene: TRBJ2-7; V gene: TRBV20-1; CDR3 DNA: TGCAGTGCTAGAAGGAGCAAGCAATACGAGCAGTACTTC; CDR3 protein: CSARRSKQYEQYF
D gene: .; clone size: .; J gene: TRBJ1-5; V gene: TRBV7-6; CDR3 DNA: TGTGCCAGCAGCGCATGGACCACCCAAGCAGATACGCAGCATTTT; CDR3 protein: CASSAWTTQADTQHF
D gene: .; clone size: medium-sized; J gene: TRBJ1-2; V gene: TRBV6-5; CDR3 DNA: TGTGCCAGCAGCCACCCTGGTCGTAACTATGGCTACACCTTC; CDR3 protein: CASSHPGRNYGYTF
D gene: .; clone size: .; J gene: TRBJ2-7; V gene: TRBV7-6; CDR3 DNA: TGTGCCAGCAGCGCGGGGACAGAATACGAGCAGTACTTC; CDR3 protein: CASSAGTEYEQYF
D gene: TRBD2; clone size: many; J gene: TRBJ2-5; V gene: TRBV9; CDR3 DNA: TGTGCCAGCAGCCGCGGGGGAACCGGCGATCAAGAGACCCAGTACTTC; CDR3 protein: CASSRGGTGDQETQYF
D gene: TRBD2; clone size: once; J gene: TRBJ2-3; V gene: TRBV7-7; CDR3 DNA: TGTGCTAGCAGCTCGACTAGCGGGGTCACAGATACACAGTATTTT; CDR3 protein: CASSSTSGVTDTQYF
D gene: TRBD1; clone size: few; J gene: TRBJ2-3; V gene: TRBV6-5; CDR3 DNA: TGTGCCAGCAGTCACGTCCCCGGGACAGCCCTTGATACGCAGTATTTT; CDR3 protein: CASSHVPGTALDTQYF
D gene: .; clone size: .; J gene: TRBJ2-5; V gene: TRBV20-1; CDR3 DNA: TGCAGTGTGTTCAAGGGGGAGACCCAGTACTTC; CDR3 protein: CSVFKGETQYF
D gene: .; clone size: .; J gene: TRBJ2-7; V gene: TRBV4-2; CDR3 DNA: TGTGCCAGCAGCCGCGGGGACAGCCCCTACGAGCAGTACTTC; CDR3 protein: CASSRGDSPYEQYF
D gene: .; clone size: .; J gene: TRBJ2-3; V gene: TRBV20-1; CDR3 DNA: TGCAGTGCCTCGTTGGTAAGCACAGATACGCAGTATTTT; CDR3 protein: CSASLVSTDTQYF
D gene: .; clone size: few; J gene: TRBJ2-5; V gene: TRBV2; CDR3 DNA: TGTGCCAGCAGTTTGACACGCCAAGAGACCCAGTACTTC; CDR3 protein: CASSLTRQETQYF
D gene: .; clone size: .; J gene: TRBJ1-2; V gene: TRBV20-1; CDR3 DNA: TGCAGTGCTAGAGACAATGGCTACACCTTC; CDR3 protein: CSARDNGYTF
D gene: .; clone size: medium-sized; J gene: TRBJ1-6; V gene: TRBV19; CDR3 DNA: TGTGCCAGTAGGAAGGGGCCGGATATTAATTCACCCCTCCACTTT; CDR3 protein: CASRKGPDINSPLHF
D gene: TRBD1; clone size: many; J gene: TRBJ2-3; V gene: TRBV6-5; CDR3 DNA: TGTGCCAGCAGTTACGTCCCCGGGACAGCCCTTGATACGCAGTATTTT; CDR3 protein: CASSYVPGTALDTQYF
D gene: .; clone size: .; J gene: TRBJ1-4; V gene: TRBV5-1; CDR3 DNA: TGCGCCAGCAGCTGGGGCGGTGATGAAAACCTGTTCTTT; CDR3 protein: CASSWGGDENLFF
D gene: .; clone size: .; J gene: TRBJ2-7; V gene: TRBV7-2; CDR3 DNA: TGTGCCAGCAGCGAGGACCACTACGAGCAGTACTTC; CDR3 protein: CASSEDHYEQYF
D gene: .; clone size: many; J gene: TRBJ2-5; V gene: TRBV6-6; CDR3 DNA: TGTGCCAGCAGTCACGGTATTGAGCTTAAAGAGACCCAGTACTTC; CDR3 protein: CASSHGIELKETQYF
D gene: TRBD1; clone size: once; J gene: TRBJ1-5; V gene: TRBV19; CDR3 DNA: TGTGCCAGTAGTCAGGGGGCAAATCAGCCCCAGCATTTT; CDR3 protein: CASSQGANQPQHF
D gene: .; clone size: medium-sized; J gene: TRBJ1-5; V gene: TRBV18; CDR3 DNA: TGTGCCAGCTCACAAGGACACTCTAATCAGCCCCAGCATTTT; CDR3 protein: CASSQGHSNQPQHF
D gene: TRBD1; clone size: .; J gene: TRBJ1-5; V gene: TRBV3-1; CDR3 DNA: TGTGCCAGCAGCCAAGGATGGACAGGGGATCAGCCCCAGCATTTT; CDR3 protein: CASSQGWTGDQPQHF
D gene: TRBD1; clone size: .; J gene: TRBJ2-7; V gene: TRBV20-1; CDR3 DNA: TGCAGTGCCGCCGGGACAGGACCCTACGAGCAGTACTTC; CDR3 protein: CSAAGTGPYEQYF
D gene: .; clone size: medium-sized; J gene: TRBJ1-2; V gene: TRBV12-3/TRBV12-4; CDR3 DNA: TGTGCCAGCAGAGAAGCGGGAGGCTACACCTTC; CDR3 protein: CASREAGGYTF
D gene: TRBD1; clone size: .; J gene: TRBJ2-7; V gene: TRBV10-3; CDR3 DNA: TGTGCCATCAGTGGGGACAGCTCCTACGAGCAGTACTTC; CDR3 protein: CAISGDSSYEQYF
D gene: .; clone size: .; J gene: TRBJ1-2; V gene: TRBV2; CDR3 DNA: TGTGCCAGCAGTGAAGAGGAATCAGCCAGCTATGGCTACACCTTC; CDR3 protein: CASSEEESASYGYTF
D gene: .; clone size: .; J gene: TRBJ1-3; V gene: TRBV7-9; CDR3 DNA: TGTGCCAGCAGCTTAGTATTCGGCCAGGCAGACACCATATATTTT; CDR3 protein: CASSLVFGQADTIYF
D gene: .; clone size: many; J gene: TRBJ1-6; V gene: TRBV6-5; CDR3 DNA: TGTGCCAGCAGTTACTCGGAAGGCTCACCCCTCCACTTT; CDR3 protein: CASSYSEGSPLHF
D gene: .; clone size: many; J gene: TRBJ2-5; V gene: TRBV3-1; CDR3 DNA: TGTGCCAGCAGCCAAGAAGGACAGCCCTCCGGGACCCAGTACTTC; CDR3 protein: CASSQEGQPSGTQYF
D gene: TRBD2; clone size: .; J gene: TRBJ2-7; V gene: TRBV2; CDR3 DNA: TGTGCCAGCAATACCGGGACTAGCGGGAGTCCCGAGCAGTACTTC; CDR3 protein: CASNTGTSGSPEQYF
D gene: .; clone size: medium-sized; J gene: TRBJ1-4; V gene: TRBV7-8; CDR3 DNA: TGTGCCAGCAGCCCCTACAGGAGTCTAGGGGAAAAACTGTTTTTT; CDR3 protein: CASSPYRSLGEKLFF
D gene: TRBD2; clone size: medium-sized; J gene: TRBJ2-1; V gene: TRBV4-3; CDR3 DNA: TGCGCCAGCAGCCAAGGAGCGGGGTCCTACAATGAGCAGTTCTTC; CDR3 protein: CASSQGAGSYNEQFF